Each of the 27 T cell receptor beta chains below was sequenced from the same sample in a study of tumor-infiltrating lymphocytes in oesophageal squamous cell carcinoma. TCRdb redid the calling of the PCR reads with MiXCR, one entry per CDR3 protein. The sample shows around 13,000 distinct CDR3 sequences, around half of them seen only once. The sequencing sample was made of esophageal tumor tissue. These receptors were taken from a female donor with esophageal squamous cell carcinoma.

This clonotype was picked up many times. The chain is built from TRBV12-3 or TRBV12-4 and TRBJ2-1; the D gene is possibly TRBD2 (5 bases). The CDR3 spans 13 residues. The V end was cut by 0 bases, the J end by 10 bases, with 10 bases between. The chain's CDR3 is CASSLAVRREQFF. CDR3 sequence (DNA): TGTGCCAGCAGTTTAGCAGTTCGGAGGGAGCAGTTCTTC.

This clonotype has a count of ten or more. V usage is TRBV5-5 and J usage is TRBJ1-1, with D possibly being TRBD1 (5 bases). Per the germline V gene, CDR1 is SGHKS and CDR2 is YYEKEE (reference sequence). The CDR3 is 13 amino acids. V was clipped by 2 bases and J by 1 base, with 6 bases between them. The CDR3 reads CASSFGGNTEAFF. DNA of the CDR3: TGTGCCAGCAGCTTCGGGGGGAACACTGAAGCTTTCTTT.

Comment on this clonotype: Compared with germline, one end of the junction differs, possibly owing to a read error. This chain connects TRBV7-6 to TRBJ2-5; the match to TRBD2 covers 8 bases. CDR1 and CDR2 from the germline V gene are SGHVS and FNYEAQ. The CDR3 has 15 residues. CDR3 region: CASSPAGASRETQYF. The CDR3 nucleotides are TGTGCTAGCAGCCCAGCGGGGGCTAGCAGGGAGACCCAGTACTTC.

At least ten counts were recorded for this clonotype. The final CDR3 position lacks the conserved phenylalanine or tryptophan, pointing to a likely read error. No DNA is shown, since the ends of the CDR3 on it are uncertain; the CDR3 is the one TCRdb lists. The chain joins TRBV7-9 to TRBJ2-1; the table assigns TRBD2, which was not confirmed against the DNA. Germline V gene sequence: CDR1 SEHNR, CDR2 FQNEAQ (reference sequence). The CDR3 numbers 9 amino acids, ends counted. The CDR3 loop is CASSLGPAG.

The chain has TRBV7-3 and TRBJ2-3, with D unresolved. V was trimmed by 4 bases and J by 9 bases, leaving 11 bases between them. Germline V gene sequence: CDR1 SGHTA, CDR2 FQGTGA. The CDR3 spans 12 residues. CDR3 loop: CASSSPLGTQYF. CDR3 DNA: TGTGCCAGCAGCTCTCCGTTAGGGACGCAGTATTTT.

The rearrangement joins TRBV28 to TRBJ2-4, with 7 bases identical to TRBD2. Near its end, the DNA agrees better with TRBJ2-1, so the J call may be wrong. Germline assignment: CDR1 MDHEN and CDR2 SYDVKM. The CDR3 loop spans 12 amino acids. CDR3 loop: CASSLGREIQFF. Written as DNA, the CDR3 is TGTGCCAGCAGTTTAGGGCGGGAGATACAGTTCTTC.

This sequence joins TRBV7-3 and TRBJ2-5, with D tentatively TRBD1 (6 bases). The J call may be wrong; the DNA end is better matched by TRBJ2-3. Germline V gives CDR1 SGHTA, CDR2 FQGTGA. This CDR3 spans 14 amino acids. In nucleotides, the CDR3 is TGTGCCAGCAGCTTAGACAGGTCCACGTATACGCAGTATTTT. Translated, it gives CASSLDRSTYTQYF.

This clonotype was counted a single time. CDR3 loop: CASSFSGDYGYTF. The CDR3 nucleotides read TGTGCCAGCAGCTTTTCAGGGGACTATGGCTACACCTTC. The V call is TRBV7-2, the J call TRBJ2-5; D perhaps matches TRBD1 (6 bases). Judging by the DNA end, TRBJ1-2 fits better; the J call may be wrong. This CDR3 spans 13 amino acids. From germline, CDR1 is SGHTA and CDR2 FQGNSA.

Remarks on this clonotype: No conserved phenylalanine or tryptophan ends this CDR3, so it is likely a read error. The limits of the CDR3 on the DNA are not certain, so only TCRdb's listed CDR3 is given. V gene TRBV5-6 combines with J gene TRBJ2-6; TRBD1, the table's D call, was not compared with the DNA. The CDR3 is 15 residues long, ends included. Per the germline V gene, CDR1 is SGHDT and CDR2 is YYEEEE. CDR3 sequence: CASSWGRTGEQFFGA.

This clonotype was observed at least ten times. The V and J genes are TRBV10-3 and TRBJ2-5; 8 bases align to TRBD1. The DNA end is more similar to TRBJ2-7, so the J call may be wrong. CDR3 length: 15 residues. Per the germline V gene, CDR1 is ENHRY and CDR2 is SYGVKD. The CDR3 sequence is CAISEAAGGIYEQYF. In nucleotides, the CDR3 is TGTGCCATCAGTGAGGCGGCAGGGGGCATTTACGAGCAGTACTTC.

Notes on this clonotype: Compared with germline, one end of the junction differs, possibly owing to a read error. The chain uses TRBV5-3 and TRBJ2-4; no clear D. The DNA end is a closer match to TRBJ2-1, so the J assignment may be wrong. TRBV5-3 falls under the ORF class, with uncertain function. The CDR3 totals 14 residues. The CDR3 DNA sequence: TGTGCCAGCAGCTTGGTTACGCCCTATCATGAGCAGTTCTTC. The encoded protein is CASSLVTPYHEQFF.

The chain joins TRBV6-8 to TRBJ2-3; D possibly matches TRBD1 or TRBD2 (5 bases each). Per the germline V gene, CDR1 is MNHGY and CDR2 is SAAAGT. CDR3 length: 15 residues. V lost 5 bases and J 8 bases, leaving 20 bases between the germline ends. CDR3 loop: CASSGRDPIGSTQYF. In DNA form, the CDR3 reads TGTGCCAGCAGTGGCCGGGACCCCATAGGAAGTACGCAGTATTTT.

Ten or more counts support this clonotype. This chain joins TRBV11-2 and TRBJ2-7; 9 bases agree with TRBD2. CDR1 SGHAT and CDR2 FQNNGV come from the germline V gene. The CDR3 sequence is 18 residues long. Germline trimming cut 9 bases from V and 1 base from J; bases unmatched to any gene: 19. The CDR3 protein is CASRPFGLAGSLSYEQYF. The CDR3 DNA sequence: TGTGCCAGTAGACCTTTTGGGCTAGCGGGGTCTTTATCCTACGAGCAGTACTTC.

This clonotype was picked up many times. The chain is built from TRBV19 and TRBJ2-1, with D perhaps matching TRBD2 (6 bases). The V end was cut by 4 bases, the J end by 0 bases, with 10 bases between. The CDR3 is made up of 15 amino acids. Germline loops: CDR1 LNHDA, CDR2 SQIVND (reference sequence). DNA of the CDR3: TGTGCCAGTAGTAAGGACGGGAGCTCCTACAATGAGCAGTTCTTC. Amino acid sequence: CASSKDGSSYNEQFF.

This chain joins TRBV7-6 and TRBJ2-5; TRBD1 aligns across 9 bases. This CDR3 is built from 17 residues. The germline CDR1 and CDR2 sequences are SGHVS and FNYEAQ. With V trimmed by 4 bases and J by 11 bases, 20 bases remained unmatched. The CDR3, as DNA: TGTGCCAGCAGCTCCAGGACCGGGACAGGGACTCGCAATGAGCAGTACTTC. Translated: CASSSRTGTGTRNEQYF.

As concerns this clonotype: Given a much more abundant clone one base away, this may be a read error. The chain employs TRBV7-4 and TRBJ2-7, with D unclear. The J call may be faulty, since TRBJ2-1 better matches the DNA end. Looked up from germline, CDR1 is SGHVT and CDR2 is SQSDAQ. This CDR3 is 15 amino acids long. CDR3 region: CASSLNYFQTYEQFF. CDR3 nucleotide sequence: TGTGCCAGCAGCTTAAACTACTTTCAAACCTACGAGCAGTTCTTC.

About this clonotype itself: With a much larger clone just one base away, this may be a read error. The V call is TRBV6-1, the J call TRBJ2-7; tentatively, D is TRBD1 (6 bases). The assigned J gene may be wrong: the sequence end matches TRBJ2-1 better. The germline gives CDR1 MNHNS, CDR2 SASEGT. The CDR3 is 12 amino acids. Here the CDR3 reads CASSRGSWEQFF. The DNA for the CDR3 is TGTGCCAGCAGCAGGGGTTCGTGGGAGCAGTTCTTC.

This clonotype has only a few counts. The CDR3 sequence is CASSPGGTQYF. The CDR3 DNA reads TGTGCCAGCAGCCCTGGTGGGACCCAGTACTTC. The chain has TRBV7-6 and TRBJ2-5; D gene ambiguous. This CDR3 region has 11 residues. Germline CDR1 and CDR2: SGHVS and FNYEAQ. V was cut by 5 bases and J by 7 bases, with 8 bases left in between.

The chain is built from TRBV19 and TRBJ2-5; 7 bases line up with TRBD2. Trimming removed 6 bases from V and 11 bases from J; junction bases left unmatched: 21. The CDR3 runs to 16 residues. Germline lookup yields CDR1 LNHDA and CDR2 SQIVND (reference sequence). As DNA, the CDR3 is TGTGCCAGTAGCCCCTTTGGGGGGGGTGGCTACAATGAGCAGTACTTC. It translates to CASSPFGGGGYNEQYF. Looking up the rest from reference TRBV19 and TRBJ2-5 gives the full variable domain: DGGITQSPKYLFRKEGQNVTLSCEQNLNHDAMYWYRQDPGQGLRLIYYSQIVNDFQKGDIAEGYSVSREKKESFPLTVTSAQKNPTAFYLCASSPFGGGGYNEQYFGPGTRLLVL.

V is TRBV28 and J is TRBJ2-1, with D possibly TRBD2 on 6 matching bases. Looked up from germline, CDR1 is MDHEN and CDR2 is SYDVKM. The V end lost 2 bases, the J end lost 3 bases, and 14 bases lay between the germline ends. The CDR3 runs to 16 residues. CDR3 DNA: TGTGCCAGCAGTTTACCCTCGGAGGGCGGCTACAATGAGCAGTTCTTC. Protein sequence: CASSLPSEGGYNEQFF.

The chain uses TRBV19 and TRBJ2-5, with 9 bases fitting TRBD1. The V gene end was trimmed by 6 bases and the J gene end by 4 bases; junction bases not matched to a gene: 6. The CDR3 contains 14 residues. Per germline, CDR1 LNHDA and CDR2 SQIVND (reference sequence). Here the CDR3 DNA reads TGTGCCAGTAGGGACAGGGGCAGGGGAGAGACCCAGTACTTC. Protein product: CASRDRGRGETQYF.

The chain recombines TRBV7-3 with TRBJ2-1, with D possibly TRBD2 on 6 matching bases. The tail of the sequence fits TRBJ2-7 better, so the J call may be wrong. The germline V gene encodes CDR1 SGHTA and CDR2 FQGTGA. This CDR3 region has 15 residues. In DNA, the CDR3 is TGTGCCAGCAGCCCTGTGGCTAGAGGCCGGGGGGAGCAGTACTTC. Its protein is CASSPVARGRGEQYF.

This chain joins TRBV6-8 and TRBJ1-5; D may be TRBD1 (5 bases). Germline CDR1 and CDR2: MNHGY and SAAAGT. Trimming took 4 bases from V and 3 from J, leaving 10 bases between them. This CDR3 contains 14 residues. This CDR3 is CASSSSGHNQPQHF. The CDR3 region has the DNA TGTGCCAGCAGTTCCTCAGGGCACAATCAGCCCCAGCATTTT.

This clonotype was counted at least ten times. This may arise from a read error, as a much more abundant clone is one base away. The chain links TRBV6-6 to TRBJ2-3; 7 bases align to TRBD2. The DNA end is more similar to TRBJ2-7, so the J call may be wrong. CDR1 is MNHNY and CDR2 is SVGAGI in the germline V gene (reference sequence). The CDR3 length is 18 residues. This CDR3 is CASSYSTRRERLWNEQYF. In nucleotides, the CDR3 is TGTGCCAGCAGTTACTCGACGCGGCGGGAGCGACTCTGGAATGAGCAGTACTTC.

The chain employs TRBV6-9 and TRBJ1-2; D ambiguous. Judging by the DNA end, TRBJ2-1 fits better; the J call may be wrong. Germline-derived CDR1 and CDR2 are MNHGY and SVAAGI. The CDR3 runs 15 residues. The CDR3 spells CASSYGVSSYNEQFF. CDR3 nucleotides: TGTGCCAGCAGTTACGGAGTTAGCTCCTACAATGAGCAGTTCTTC.

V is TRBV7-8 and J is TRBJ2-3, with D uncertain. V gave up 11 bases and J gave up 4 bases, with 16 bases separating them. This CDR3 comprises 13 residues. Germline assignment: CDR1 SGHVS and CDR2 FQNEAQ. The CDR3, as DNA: TGTGCCTCATTGGGCGGTCGCGCAGATACGCAGTATTTT. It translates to CASLGGRADTQYF.

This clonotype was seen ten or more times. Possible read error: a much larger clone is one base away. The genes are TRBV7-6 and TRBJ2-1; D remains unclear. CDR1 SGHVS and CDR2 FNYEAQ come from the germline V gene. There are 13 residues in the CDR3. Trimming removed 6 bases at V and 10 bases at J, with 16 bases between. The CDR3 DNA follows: TGTGCCAGCAGTCCGGACGTTACCTACGAGCAGTTCTTC. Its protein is CASSPDVTYEQFF. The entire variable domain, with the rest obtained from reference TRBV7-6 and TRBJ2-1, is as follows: GAGVSQSPRYKVTKRGQDVALRCDPISGHVSLYWYRQALGQGPEFLTYFNYEAQQDKSGLPNDRFSAERPEGSISTLTIQRTEQRDSAMYRCASSPDVTYEQFFGPGTRLTVL.